Listed below are T cell receptor beta chains from one sample, sequenced in a study of blood T cell repertoires in COVID-19. This table comes from immunoSEQ multiplex PCR, and its TCRdb copy is limited to in-frame clones, with some not included. This sample has just under 350,000 clones, with almost 90% found just once. Sample: peripheral blood. The receptors shown here come from a woman between 70 and 85 years old with COVID-19, enrolled during active disease. Both conserved end residues are part of each CDR3. The D gene is left open where the match is weak. Clone size is stated in some rows and not others, as once, few, many or a class when expanded.

cdr3_nt	cdr3_aa	clone_size	v_call	j_call	cdr3_length	d_call
TGTGCCAGTAGTATACAAGACATACCGAACACTGAAGCTTTCTTT	CASSIQDIPNTEAFF	NA	TRBV19	TRBJ1-1	15	NA
TGCGCCAGCAGCTCCGGACAGGGGGCAGGGAACACCATATATTTT	CASSSGQGAGNTIYF	once	TRBV5-1	TRBJ1-3	15	TRBD1
TGTGCCAGCTCCTCAGGGGGGAACACTGAAGCTTTCTTT	CASSSGGNTEAFF	NA	TRBV18	TRBJ1-1	13	TRBD1
TGTGCCAGCAGCCAAGAATGGGGAGGAGAGACCCAGTACTTC	CASSQEWGGETQYF	NA	TRBV3-1/TRBV3-2	TRBJ2-5	14	NA
TGTGCCAGCAGCTCCCTGTGGGGCGAAAAACTGTTTTTT	CASSSLWGEKLFF	NA	TRBV7-9	TRBJ1-4	13	NA
TGTGCCAGCAGTCCTTCCGGGACAGGGAGGACCGGGGAGCTGTTTTTT	CASSPSGTGRTGELFF	NA	TRBV28	TRBJ2-2	16	TRBD1
TGTGCCAGCAGCAGATGGACTAGCGGGGGCACAGATACGCAGTATTTT	CASSRWTSGGTDTQYF	NA	TRBV21-1	TRBJ2-3	16	NA
TGTGCCAGCAGACCCGACGGGGTGGCGGATCAGCCCCAGCATTTT	CASRPDGVADQPQHF	NA	TRBV21-1	TRBJ1-5	15	NA
TGTGCCAGCAGTTCCTTGGACAGGGGTGAAAAACTGTTTTTT	CASSSLDRGEKLFF	NA	TRBV6-2/TRBV6-3	TRBJ1-4	14	TRBD1
TGCGCCAGCAGCCCAAGCCCGGACAGGGCCTACGAGCAGTACTTC	CASSPSPDRAYEQYF	few	TRBV4-1	TRBJ2-7	15	TRBD1
TGTGCCAGCAGTGAAGACCCGGGGGGCAGATGGAATGAGCAGTTCTTC	CASSEDPGGRWNEQFF	NA	TRBV2	TRBJ2-1	16	NA
TGTGCCAGCAGCGTAGAGGACAGGGGTTATGGCTACACCTTC	CASSVEDRGYGYTF	NA	TRBV9	TRBJ1-2	14	TRBD1
TGTGCCAGCGGAGGCAGCCTAAACACCATATATTTT	CASGGSLNTIYF	NA	TRBV11-3	TRBJ1-3	12	NA
TGTGCCAGCAGGACAATATCCTATGGCTACACCTTC	CASRTISYGYTF	NA	TRBV27	TRBJ1-2	12	NA
TGTGCCAGTAACACAGGCACTGGAAACACCATATATTTT	CASNTGTGNTIYF	NA	TRBV6-5	TRBJ1-3	13	NA